What follows describes a single TCR beta chain. What it binds is not known. These data belong to a study of Ad26.COV2.S vaccination and SARS-CoV-2 variants. Whole-study results and caveats: The TCR breadth and depth analyses may have produced an underestimate of total T cell responses. Placebo recipients showed lower spike-specific TCR breadth than vaccinees.

Treatment meaning: around 19 received Ad26.COV2.S at low or high dose, single or two shots; roughly five received placebo; per-sample allocation not given. Day 63 after the first vaccine or placebo injection was the time point for sampling. Sequencing used immunoSEQ multiplex PCR; TCRdb keeps in-frame clones, though not all of them. This table holds fewer than 900,000 clones, 89% found once. The sequence came from a person aged 18-65 years who received the Ad26.COV2.S COVID-19 vaccine or a placebo. The specimen comprised peripheral blood, sampled in a trial of Ad26.COV2.S vaccine versus placebo.

The CDR3 coding sequence is TGTGCCAGCAGGGGGACAGGGGGGGCCGTTGATCAGCCCCAGCATTTT. This codes for CASRGTGGAVDQPQHF. The chain links TRBV2 to TRBJ1-5; TRBD1 agrees at 11 bases. There are 16 residues in the CDR3. Trimming took 6 bases from V and 5 from J; bases not matched to a gene: 9. The germline V gene encodes CDR1 SNHLY and CDR2 FYNNEI.